The present TCR beta chain was sequenced within a study of blood T cell repertoires in COVID-19 (dated by TCRdb to 2020 to 2022). Notes on the research overall: Collaborator samples came from the United States, Italy and Spain and covered acute and convalescent phases of COVID-19. Samples came from the ongoing ImmuneRACE study (first 160 participants) plus 1,254 subjects from 6 global collaborators. The prospective study material was composed of cDNA or gDNA derived from T cells, B-cell-depleted T cells, or PBMCs. Where available, HLA class I and class II types were taken from metadata supplied by the sample provider and were not determined by assay-based typing. Deeply sampled blood TCRbeta repertoires from subjects exposed to, actively infected with, or recovered from COVID-19 were included in the dataset. The sample metadata nearly always contained a de-identified subject ID, COVID-19 status, age in years and sex. The repertoires were made available in a free public database intended to serve as a resource for research on the immune response to SARS-CoV-2.

The immunoSEQ Assay, a bias-controlled multiplex PCR, was used to amplify TCRbeta CDR3 regions from genomic DNA. From the authors' description of their analysis: Within the assay, amplification of reference gene primers was used to estimate how many nucleated cells each sample contained. To quantify the absolute abundance of each unique TCRbeta CDR3 rearrangement, sequence reads were collapsed and filtered. Productive Simpson clonality was computed per sample as the square root of Simpson's diversity index over productive rearrangements. What TCRdb holds here is the immuneACCESS table cut down to in-frame rearrangements. Part of the clones is not present; checked against another copy, under half of the missing clones reflect an unresolved V gene, and the others are unexplained. V and J calls and clone size are copied from that table; D and trimming were computed from the DNA. A total of fewer than 350,000 clones appear in this sample, approximately 90% of them only once. Of the sample, 2.3% is held by the ten largest clones.

The CDR3 covers 16 residues, taking in both the cysteine and the phenylalanine. Only the CDR3 DNA stays, 48 bases, in frame from base 1. Trimming leaves V shorter by 5 bases and J shorter by 5 bases, with the junction holding 5 bases beyond the gene matches. According to the germline V gene, CDR1 reads MDHEN and CDR2 reads SYDVKM. Participants in the prospective study were enrolled through a virtual design, were aged roughly 18 to 95 years, and lived in fewer than 30 United States geographic areas. To assign participants to cohorts, the prospective study relied on clinical history that participants themselves reported in a screening survey and a study questionnaire. In the prospective study, whole blood, serum and a nasopharyngeal or oropharyngeal swab were collected from each participant by mobile phlebotomists. Additional blood draws and questionnaires over an approximately two-month period could optionally be provided by prospective study participants. Blood samples from the prospective study were shipped frozen or at room temperature prior to DNA extraction.

To note about this clone: No cognate antigen has been identified for it. The sample holds no much larger clone one base away, and base qualities are not on file.

What the authors observed across the whole study: Clinical and demographic metadata were provided uncurated, with the amount varying by source and participant.

The TCR sequence derives from a middle-aged woman with acute COVID-19. Sequenced: PBMCs or T cells enriched from blood (not recorded which). Recombination linked TRBV28 to TRBJ2-2; TRBD2 matches 13 bases in the middle. The base sequence is TGTGCCAGCAGTGCACCGGGACTAGCGGGAACCGGGGAGCTGTTTTTT. Its protein product is CASSAPGLAGTGELFF.